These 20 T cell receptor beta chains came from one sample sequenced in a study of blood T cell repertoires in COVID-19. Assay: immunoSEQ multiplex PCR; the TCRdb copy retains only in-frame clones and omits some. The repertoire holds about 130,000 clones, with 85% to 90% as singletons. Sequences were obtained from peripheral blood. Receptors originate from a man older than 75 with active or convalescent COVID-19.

Here the CDR3 reads CASSLVGTDYEQYF. In DNA, the CDR3 is TGTGCCAGCAGCTTGGTCGGGACTGATTACGAGCAGTACTTC. The chain uses TRBV5-4 and TRBJ2-7; possible D gene TRBD2, 6 bases. V dropped 0 bases and J dropped 4 bases, with 11 bases sitting between them. Germline V gene data show CDR1 as SGHNT and CDR2 as YYREEE (reference sequence). The CDR3 has 14 residues.

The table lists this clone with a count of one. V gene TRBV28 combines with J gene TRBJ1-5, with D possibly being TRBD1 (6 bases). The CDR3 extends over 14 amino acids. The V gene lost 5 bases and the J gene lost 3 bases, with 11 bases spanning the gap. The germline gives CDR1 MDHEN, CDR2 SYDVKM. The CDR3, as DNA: TGTGCCAGCAGTCCTGACAGGCCCAATCAGCCCCAGCATTTT. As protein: CASSPDRPNQPQHF.

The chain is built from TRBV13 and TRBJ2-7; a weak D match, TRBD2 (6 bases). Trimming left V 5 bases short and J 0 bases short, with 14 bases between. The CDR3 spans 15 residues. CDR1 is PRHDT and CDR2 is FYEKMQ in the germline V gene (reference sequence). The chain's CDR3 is CASSPLADSSYEQYF. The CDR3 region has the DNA TGTGCCAGCAGCCCTTTAGCGGATAGCTCCTACGAGCAGTACTTC. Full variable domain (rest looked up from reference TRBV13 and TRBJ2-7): AAGVIQSPRHLIKEKRETATLKCYPIPRHDTVYWYQQGPGQDPQFLISFYEKMQSDKGSIPDRFSAQQFSDYHSELNMSSLELGDSALYFCASSPLADSSYEQYFGPGTRLTVT.

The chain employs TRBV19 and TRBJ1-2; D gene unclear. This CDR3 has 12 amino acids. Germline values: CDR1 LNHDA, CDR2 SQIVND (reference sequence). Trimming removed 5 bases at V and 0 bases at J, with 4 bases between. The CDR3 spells CASSQTNYGYTF. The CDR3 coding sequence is TGTGCCAGTAGTCAGACTAACTATGGCTACACCTTC. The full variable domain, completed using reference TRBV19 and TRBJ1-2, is DGGITQSPKYLFRKEGQNVTLSCEQNLNHDAMYWYRQDPGQGLRLIYYSQIVNDFQKGDIAEGYSVSREKKESFPLTVTSAQKNPTAFYLCASSQTNYGYTFGSGTRLTVV.

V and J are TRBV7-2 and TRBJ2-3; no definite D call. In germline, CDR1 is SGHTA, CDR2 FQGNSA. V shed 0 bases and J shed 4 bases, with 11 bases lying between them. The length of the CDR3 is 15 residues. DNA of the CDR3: TGTGCCAGCAGCTTAGCTGGCCGACTGCCAGATACGCAGTATTTT. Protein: CASSLAGRLPDTQYF. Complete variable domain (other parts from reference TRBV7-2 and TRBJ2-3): GAGVSQSPSNKVTEKGKDVELRCDPISGHTALYWYRQSLGQGLEFLIYFQGNSAPDKSGLPSDRFSAERTGGSVSTLTIQRTQQEDSAVYLCASSLAGRLPDTQYFGPGTRLTVL.

CDR3 in amino acids: CASNSGDGNQPQHF. DNA of the CDR3: TGTGCCAGCAATTCCGGGGATGGGAATCAGCCCCAGCATTTT. The chain uses TRBV28 and TRBJ1-5, with no clear D. V was clipped by 7 bases and J by 4 bases, with 14 bases between them. Looked up from germline, CDR1 is MDHEN and CDR2 is SYDVKM. The CDR3 sequence is 14 residues long.

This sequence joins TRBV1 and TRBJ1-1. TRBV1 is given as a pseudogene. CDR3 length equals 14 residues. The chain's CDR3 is CTSSQEWGVTEAFF. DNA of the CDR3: TGCACCAGCAGCCAAGAGTGGGGGGTCACTGAAGCTTTCTTT.

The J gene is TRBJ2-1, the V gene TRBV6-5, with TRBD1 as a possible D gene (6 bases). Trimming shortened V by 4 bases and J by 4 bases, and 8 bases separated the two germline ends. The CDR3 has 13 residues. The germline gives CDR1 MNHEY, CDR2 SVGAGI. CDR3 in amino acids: CASSLDSYNEQFF. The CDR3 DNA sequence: TGTGCCAGCAGTTTGGACAGTTACAATGAGCAGTTCTTC.

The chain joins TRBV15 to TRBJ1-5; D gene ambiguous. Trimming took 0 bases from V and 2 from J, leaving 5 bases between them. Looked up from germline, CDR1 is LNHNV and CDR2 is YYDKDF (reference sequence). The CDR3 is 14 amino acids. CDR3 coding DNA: TGTGCCACCAGCAGAGAGAGGGGCAATCAGCCCCAGCATTTT. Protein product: CATSRERGNQPQHF.

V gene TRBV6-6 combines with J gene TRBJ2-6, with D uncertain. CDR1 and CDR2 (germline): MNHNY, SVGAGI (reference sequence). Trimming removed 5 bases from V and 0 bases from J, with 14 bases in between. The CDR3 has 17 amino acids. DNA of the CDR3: TGTGCCAGCAGTCCCTCCCTTTACGGCTCTGGGGCCAACGTCCTGACTTTC. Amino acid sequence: CASSPSLYGSGANVLTF.

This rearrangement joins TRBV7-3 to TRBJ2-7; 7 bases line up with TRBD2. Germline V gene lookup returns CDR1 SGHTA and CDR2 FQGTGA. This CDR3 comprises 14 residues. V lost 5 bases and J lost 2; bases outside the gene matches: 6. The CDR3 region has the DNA TGTGCCAGCAGCCCTGGGACTACCCCCTACGAGCAGTACTTC. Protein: CASSPGTTPYEQYF.

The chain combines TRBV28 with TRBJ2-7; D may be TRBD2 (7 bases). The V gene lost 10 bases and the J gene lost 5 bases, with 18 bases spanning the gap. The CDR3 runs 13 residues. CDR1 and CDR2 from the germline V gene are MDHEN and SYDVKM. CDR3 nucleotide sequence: TGTGCCACTGGGGGGGCCCCTAGTCACGAGCAGTACTTC. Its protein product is CATGGAPSHEQYF.

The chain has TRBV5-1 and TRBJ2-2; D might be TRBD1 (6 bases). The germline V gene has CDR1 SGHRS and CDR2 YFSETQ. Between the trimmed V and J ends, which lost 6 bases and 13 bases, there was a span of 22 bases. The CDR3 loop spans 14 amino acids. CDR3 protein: CASTVTGGLRGLFF. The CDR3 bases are TGCGCCAGCACCGTGACAGGAGGCCTCAGGGGGCTGTTTTTT.

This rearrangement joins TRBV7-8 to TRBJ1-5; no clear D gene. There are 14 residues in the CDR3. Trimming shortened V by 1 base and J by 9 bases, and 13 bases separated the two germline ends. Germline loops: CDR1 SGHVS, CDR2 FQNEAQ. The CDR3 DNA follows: TGTGCCAGCAGCTTAGACGCCGGGAGAGGGCCCCAGCATTTT. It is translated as CASSLDAGRGPQHF.

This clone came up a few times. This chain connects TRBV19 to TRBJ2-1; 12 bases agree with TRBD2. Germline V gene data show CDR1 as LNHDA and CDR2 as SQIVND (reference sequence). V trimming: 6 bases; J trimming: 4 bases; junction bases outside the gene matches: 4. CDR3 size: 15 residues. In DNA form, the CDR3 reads TGTGCCAGTAGCCAAGGACTAGCGGGGTACAATGAGCAGTTCTTC. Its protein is CASSQGLAGYNEQFF.

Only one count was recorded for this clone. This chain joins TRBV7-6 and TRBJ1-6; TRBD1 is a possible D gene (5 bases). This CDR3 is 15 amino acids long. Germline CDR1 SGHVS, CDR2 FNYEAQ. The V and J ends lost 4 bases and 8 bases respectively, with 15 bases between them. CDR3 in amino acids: CASSSTGTADSPLHF. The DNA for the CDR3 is TGTGCCAGCAGCTCAACCGGGACTGCGGATTCACCCCTCCACTTT.

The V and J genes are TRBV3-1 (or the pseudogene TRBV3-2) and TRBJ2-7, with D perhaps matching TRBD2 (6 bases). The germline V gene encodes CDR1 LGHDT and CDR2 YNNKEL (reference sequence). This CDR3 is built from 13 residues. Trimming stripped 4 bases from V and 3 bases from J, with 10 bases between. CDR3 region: CASSPGAGYEQYF. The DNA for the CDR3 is TGTGCCAGCAGCCCCGGAGCGGGCTACGAGCAGTACTTC.

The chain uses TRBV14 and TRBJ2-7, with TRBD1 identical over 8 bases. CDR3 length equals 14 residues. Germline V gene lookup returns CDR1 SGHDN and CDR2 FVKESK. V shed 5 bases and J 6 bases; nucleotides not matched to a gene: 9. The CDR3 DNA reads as TGTGCCAGCAGCTACGGACAGGGACTCGGCGAGCAGTACTTC. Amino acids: CASSYGQGLGEQYF.

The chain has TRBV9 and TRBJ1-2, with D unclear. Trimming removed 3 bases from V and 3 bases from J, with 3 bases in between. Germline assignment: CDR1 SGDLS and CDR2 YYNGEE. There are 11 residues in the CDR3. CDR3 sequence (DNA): TGTGCCAGCAGCGCCGACTATGGCTACACCTTC. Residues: CASSADYGYTF.

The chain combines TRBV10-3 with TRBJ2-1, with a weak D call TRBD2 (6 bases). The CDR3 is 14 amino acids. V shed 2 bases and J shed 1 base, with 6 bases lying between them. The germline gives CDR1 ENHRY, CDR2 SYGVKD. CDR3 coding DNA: TGTGCCATCAGTGAGGCGGGATCCTACAATGAGCAGTTCTTC. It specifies CAISEAGSYNEQFF.